This record concerns one T cell receptor beta chain sequence. This entry is derived from a study of cytomegalovirus exposure and HLA in healthy donors. Vbeta (60) and Jbeta (13) primers were used in the PCR. Only in-frame clones appear in the TCRdb table, and some are missing; sequencing was by immunoSEQ multiplex PCR. Among under 110,000 clones listed, 75% were seen once. Deletions cut 4 bases from V and 3 bases from J, with 11 bases between. The CDR3 is 14 amino acids. CDR1 and CDR2 from the germline V gene are MNHEY and SMNVEV (reference sequence). The TCR comes from a man aged 45-65 years in good health and CMV-seronegative. Sequencing input: PBMCs. The genes are TRBV27 and TRBJ2-3; D is ambiguous. CDR3 in amino acids: CASSSTLPTDTQYF. The CDR3 DNA follows: TGTGCCAGCAGTTCCACCCTACCGACAGATACGCAGTATTTT.